This T cell receptor beta chain was recorded in a study of T-cell reconstitution after alpha-beta-depleted transplantation in children. Preparation of the TCRbeta library involved a method that used unique molecular identifiers. One entry per CDR3 protein, called by TCRdb with MiXCR from the PCR reads. Here the sample spans some 550,000 distinct CDR3 sequences, 20% to 25% being singletons. A few counts support this clonotype. The antigen is undetermined. Study results and limitations: Several hundred expanded graft clones reportedly gave rise to the alpha-beta T cells present about two months after transplant. Newly produced T cells mostly accounted for T-cell counts and diversity one year post-transplant.

The germline gives CDR1 MNHEY, CDR2 SMNVEV (reference sequence). This CDR3 has 15 residues. Between the trimmed V and J ends, which lost 5 bases and 8 bases, there was a span of 19 bases. The sample consisted of PBMCs, mostly from graft donor cells, taken 360 days after TCRalphabeta/CD19-depleted stem cell transplant. The TCR was taken from a boy less than two years old who had a stem cell transplant for acute myeloid leukemia, so the T cells may come from the graft donor. This chain connects TRBV27 to TRBJ2-4, with a possible D match to TRBD1 (5 bases). The DNA for the CDR3 is TGTGCCAGCAGTCCGTCGTGGGGCAGCCAGGACATTCAGTACTTC. Protein sequence: CASSPSWGSQDIQYF.